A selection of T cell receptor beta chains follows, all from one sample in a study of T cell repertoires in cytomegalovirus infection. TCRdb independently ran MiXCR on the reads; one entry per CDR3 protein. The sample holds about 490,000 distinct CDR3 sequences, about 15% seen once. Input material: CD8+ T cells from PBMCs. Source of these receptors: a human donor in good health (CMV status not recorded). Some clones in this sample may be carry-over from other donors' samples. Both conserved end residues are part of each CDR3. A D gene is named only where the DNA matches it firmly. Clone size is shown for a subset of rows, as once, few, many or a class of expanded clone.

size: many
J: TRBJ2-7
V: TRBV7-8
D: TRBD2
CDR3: CASTSGGGGNYEQYF
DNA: TGTGCCAGCACCTCCGGGGGGGGAGGGAACTACGAGCAGTACTTC

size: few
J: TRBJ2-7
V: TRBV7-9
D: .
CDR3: CASSEQNYRGGADEQYF
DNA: TGTGCCAGCAGCGAACAAAACTATCGAGGGGGGGCTGACGAGCAGTACTTC

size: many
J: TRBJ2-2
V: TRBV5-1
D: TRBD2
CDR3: CASSGTSGRPGELFF
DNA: TGCGCCAGCAGCGGGACTAGCGGGAGACCCGGGGAGCTGTTTTTT

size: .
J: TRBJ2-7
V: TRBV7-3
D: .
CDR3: CASTNGPSYKQYF
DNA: TGTGCCAGCACCAACGGCCCCTCCTATAAGCAGTACTTC

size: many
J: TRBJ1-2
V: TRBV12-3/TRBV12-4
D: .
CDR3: CASSSAFGYGYTF
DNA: TGTGCCAGCAGTTCGGCGTTTGGCTATGGCTACACCTTC

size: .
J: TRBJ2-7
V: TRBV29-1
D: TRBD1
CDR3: CSVRGRPSYEQYF
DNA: TGCAGCGTGAGGGGGCGCCCCTCCTACGAGCAGTACTTC

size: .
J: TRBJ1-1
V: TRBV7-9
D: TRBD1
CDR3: CASSPGGRQGGAFF
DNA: TGTGCCAGCAGCCCTGGGGGTCGACAGGGTGGAGCTTTCTTT

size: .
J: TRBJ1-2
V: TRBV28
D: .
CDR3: CASSLSILGDIYGYTF
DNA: TGTGCCAGCAGTTTATCAATTTTAGGGGACATCTATGGCTACACCTTC

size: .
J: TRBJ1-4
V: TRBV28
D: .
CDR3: CASSRRGVGKLFF
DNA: TGTGCCAGCAGTCGGAGGGGGGTTGGAAAACTGTTTTTT

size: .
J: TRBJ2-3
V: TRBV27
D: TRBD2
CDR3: CASSLSSGGTQYF
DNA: TGTGCCAGCAGTTTATCTAGCGGGGGTACGCAGTATTTT

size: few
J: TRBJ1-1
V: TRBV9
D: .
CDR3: CASSVTGTLSGGAGAFF
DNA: TGTGCCAGCAGCGTAACCGGGACCCTCTCGGGCGGCGCGGGAGCTTTCTTT

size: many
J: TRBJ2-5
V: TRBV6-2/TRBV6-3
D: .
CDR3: CASRTYQETQYF
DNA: TGTGCCAGCAGGACCTACCAAGAGACCCAGTACTTC

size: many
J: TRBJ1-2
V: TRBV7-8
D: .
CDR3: CASSFGSGDYGYTF
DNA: TGTGCCAGCAGCTTCGGGTCTGGGGACTATGGCTACACCTTC

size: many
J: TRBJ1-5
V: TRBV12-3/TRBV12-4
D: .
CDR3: CASSPGSYQPQHF
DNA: TGTGCCAGCAGCCCAGGGTCGTATCAGCCCCAGCATTTT

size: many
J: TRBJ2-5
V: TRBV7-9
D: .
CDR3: CASSSYDSQETQYF
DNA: TGTGCCAGCAGCTCCTACGACAGTCAAGAGACCCAGTACTTC

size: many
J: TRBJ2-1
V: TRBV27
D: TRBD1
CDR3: CASSPTRDRGLNEQFF
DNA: TGTGCCAGCAGCCCTACGCGGGACAGGGGGCTCAATGAGCAGTTCTTC

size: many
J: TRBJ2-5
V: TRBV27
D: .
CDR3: CASSSLGGAETQYF
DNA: TGTGCCAGCAGTTCCCTAGGAGGGGCGGAGACCCAGTACTTC

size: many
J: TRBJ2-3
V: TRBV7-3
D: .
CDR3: CASSPQGRSVADTQYF
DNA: TGTGCCAGCAGCCCCCAGGGACGGTCGGTGGCAGATACGCAGTATTTT

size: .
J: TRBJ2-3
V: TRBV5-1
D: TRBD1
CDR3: CASSSRQGEHTDTQYF
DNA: TGCGCCAGCAGCTCGCGACAGGGGGAACATACAGATACGCAGTATTTT

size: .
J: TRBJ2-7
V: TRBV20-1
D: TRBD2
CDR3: CSARGTSGYEQYF
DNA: TGCAGTGCTAGAGGGACTAGCGGCTACGAGCAGTACTTC

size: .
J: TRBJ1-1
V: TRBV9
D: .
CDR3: CASSPGGDVNTEAFF
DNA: TGTGCCAGCAGTCCCGGGGGGGATGTCAACACTGAAGCTTTCTTT

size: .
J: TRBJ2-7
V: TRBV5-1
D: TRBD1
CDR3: CASRYGTGFYEQYF
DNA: TGCGCCAGCCGATACGGGACAGGGTTTTACGAGCAGTACTTC

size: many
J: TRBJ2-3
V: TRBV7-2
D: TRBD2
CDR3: CASSLGTSLLSTDTQYF
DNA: TGTGCCAGCAGCTTAGGGACTAGCTTGTTGAGCACAGATACGCAGTATTTT

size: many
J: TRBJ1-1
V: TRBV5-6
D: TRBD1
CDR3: CASSPDRGRRTEAFF
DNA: TGTGCCAGCAGCCCGGACAGGGGAAGGAGAACTGAAGCTTTCTTT

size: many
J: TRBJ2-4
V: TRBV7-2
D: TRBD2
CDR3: CASSATSGTLPKNIQYF
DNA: TGTGCCAGCAGCGCCACTAGCGGTACTCTACCCAAAAACATTCAGTACTTC

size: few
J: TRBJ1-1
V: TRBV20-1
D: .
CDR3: CSARFQGSTSGTEAFF
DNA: TGCAGTGCTAGATTCCAGGGTTCTACATCGGGGACTGAAGCTTTCTTT

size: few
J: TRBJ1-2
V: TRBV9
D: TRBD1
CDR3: CASTQTGLDGYTF
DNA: TGTGCCAGCACCCAGACAGGGCTCGACGGCTACACCTTC